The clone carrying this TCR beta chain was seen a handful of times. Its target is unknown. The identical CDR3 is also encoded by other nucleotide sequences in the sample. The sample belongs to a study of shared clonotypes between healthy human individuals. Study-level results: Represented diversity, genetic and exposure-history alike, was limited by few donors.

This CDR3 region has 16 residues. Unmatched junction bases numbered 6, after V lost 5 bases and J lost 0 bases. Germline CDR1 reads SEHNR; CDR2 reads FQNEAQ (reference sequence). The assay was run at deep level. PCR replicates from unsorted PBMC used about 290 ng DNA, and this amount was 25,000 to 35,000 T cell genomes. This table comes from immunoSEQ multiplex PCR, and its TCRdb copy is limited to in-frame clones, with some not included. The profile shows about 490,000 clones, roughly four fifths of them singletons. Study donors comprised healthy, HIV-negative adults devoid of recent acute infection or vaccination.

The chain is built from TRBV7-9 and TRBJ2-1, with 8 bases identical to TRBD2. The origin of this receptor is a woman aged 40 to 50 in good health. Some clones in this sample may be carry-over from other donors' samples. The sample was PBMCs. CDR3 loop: CASSPRGGSSYNEQFF. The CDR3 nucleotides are TGTGCCAGCAGCCCCCGCGGGGGGAGCTCCTACAATGAGCAGTTCTTC.